The 24 T cell receptor beta chains in this list originate from one sample, sequenced in a study of blood T cells in healthy people across ages. With a J-beta primer mix and a sample-barcoded 5' primer, a second PCR ran about 7 to 11 cycles. TCRdb itself ran the 5' RACE reads through MiXCR, one entry per CDR3 protein. The table records about 1.6 million distinct CDR3 sequences, 30% to 40% of them present only once. The specimen sequenced was blood. The receptors here all came from a young woman in good health.

The CDR3 sequence is CASSTRLSASYEQYF. In DNA form, the CDR3 reads TGTGCCAGCAGTACCCGTCTAAGCGCGTCCTACGAGCAGTACTTC. This chain connects TRBV27 to TRBJ2-7; D is unclear. The CDR3 extends over 15 amino acids. Germline V lookup: CDR1 MNHEY, CDR2 SMNVEV (reference sequence). With 5 bases removed from V and 1 base from J, the gap between germline ends came to 15 bases.

With respect to this clonotype: The junction shows a germline mismatch at one end, possibly a read error. This sequence joins TRBV7-2 and TRBJ2-7; 10 bases map to TRBD2. The CDR3 runs 16 residues. Germline loops: CDR1 SGHTA, CDR2 FQGNSA. CDR3 nucleotides: TGTGCCGGCAGCTTAGACAGCGGGGGGGCCTCCTACGAGCAGTACTTC. Protein product: CAGSLDSGGASYEQYF.

This clonotype was detected only a few times. This chain connects TRBV7-9 to TRBJ1-4, with D unclear. Germline V lookup: CDR1 SEHNR, CDR2 FQNEAQ (reference sequence). The length of the CDR3 is 14 residues. Trimming pared 3 bases from V and 1 base from J, leaving 6 bases between. The chain's CDR3 is CASSFSVTNEKLFF. Written as DNA, the CDR3 is TGTGCCAGCAGCTTTTCCGTAACTAATGAAAAACTGTTTTTT.

This clonotype has just a few counts. The chain couples TRBV5-1 to TRBJ2-5, with D possibly TRBD1 on 6 matching bases. The last part of the DNA fits TRBJ2-7 better; the J call may be wrong. The CDR3 consists of 15 residues. Germline V gives CDR1 SGHRS, CDR2 YFSETQ. The CDR3 DNA reads TGCGCCAGCACCCTATCATCTGGGACAAATAACGAGCAGTACTTC. It is translated as CASTLSSGTNNEQYF.

This clonotype was seen only a few times. The chain employs TRBV20-1 and TRBJ2-5, with 8 positions matching TRBD1. The CDR3 has 13 residues. Germline V lookup: CDR1 DFQATT, CDR2 SNEGSKA (reference sequence). V trimming: 2 bases; J trimming: 2 bases; junction bases outside the gene matches: 1. CDR3 in DNA: TGCAGTGCTAGATGGACAGGGCAAGAGACCCAGTACTTC. Translated: CSARWTGQETQYF.

The V call is TRBV2, the J call TRBJ2-1, with 8 bases matching TRBD2. This CDR3 region has 14 residues. Unmatched junction bases numbered 7, after V lost 6 bases and J lost 6 bases. Germline CDR1 reads SNHLY; CDR2 reads FYNNEI. CDR3 DNA sequence: TGTGCCAGCAGCGGGAGGGAGGGCCTCAATGAGCAGTTCTTC. Residues: CASSGREGLNEQFF.

The table lists this clonotype with a few counts. V usage is TRBV20-1 and J usage is TRBJ2-5, with D perhaps matching TRBD1 or TRBD2 (6 bases each). This CDR3 spans 13 amino acids. The V end lost 7 bases, the J end lost 5 bases, and 17 bases lay between the germline ends. The germline V gene has CDR1 DFQATT and CDR2 SNEGSKA (reference sequence). CDR3 amino acids: CSGAGHRGETQYF. The CDR3 DNA sequence: TGCAGTGGGGCGGGACACCGAGGGGAGACCCAGTACTTC.

This chain uses TRBV11-3 with TRBJ1-5; 9 bases fit TRBD1. This CDR3 is 19 amino acids long. The trim removed 0 bases at V and 7 bases at J, leaving 16 bases unmatched. Germline V gives CDR1 SGHNT, CDR2 YENEEA. The CDR3 nucleotides read TGTGCCAGCAGCTTAGAGGGAGGGACAGGGAAGGTCCGGGGACAGCCCCAGCATTTT. This sequence encodes CASSLEGGTGKVRGQPQHF.

This clonotype was picked up a small number of times. The chain recombines TRBV7-7 with TRBJ2-3, with TRBD1 identical over 8 bases. Germline CDR1 and CDR2: SSHAT and FNYEAQ (reference sequence). J was trimmed by 6 bases and V by 5 bases; bases with no gene match: 13. The CDR3 loop spans 16 amino acids. The CDR3 loop is CASSAIGSGQGDTQYF. Here the CDR3 DNA reads TGTGCCAGCAGCGCTATAGGATCCGGACAGGGTGATACGCAGTATTTT. Filled out from reference TRBV7-7 and TRBJ2-3, the complete variable domain reads GAGVSQSPRYKVTKRGQDVTLRCDPISSHATLYWYQQALGQGPEFLTYFNYEAQPDKSGLPSDRFSAERPEGSISTLTIQRTEQRDSAMYRCASSAIGSGQGDTQYFGPGTRLTVL.

This clonotype has more than one count but fewer than ten. This chain links TRBV4-2 with TRBJ2-3; 14 bases line up with TRBD2. Unmatched junction bases numbered 5, after V lost 1 base and J lost 2 bases. This CDR3 region has 18 residues. CDR1 and CDR2 from the germline V gene are LGHNA and YNFKEQ. In DNA form, the CDR3 reads TGTGCCAGCAGCCAAGGGGGGACTAGCGGGGGCGACACAGATACGCAGTATTTT. Translation gives CASSQGGTSGGDTDTQYF.

The V and J genes are TRBV6-1 and TRBJ2-7; 7 bases line up with TRBD1. CDR1 MNHNS and CDR2 SASEGT come from the germline V gene. The V and J ends lost 3 bases and 3 bases, in that order; junction bases with no gene match: 11. This CDR3 region has 16 residues. CDR3: CASSDPTGLPIYEQYF. For the CDR3, the DNA is TGTGCCAGCAGTGACCCGACAGGGCTCCCTATCTACGAGCAGTACTTC.

This clonotype was observed a handful of times. V usage is TRBV4-1 and J usage is TRBJ1-6; D is perhaps TRBD1 (6 bases). Germline V gene data show CDR1 as MGHRA and CDR2 as YSYEKL. V dropped 4 bases and J dropped 4 bases, with 20 bases sitting between them. CDR3 length equals 18 residues. The CDR3 spells CASSLHRTVPLYNSPLHF. The CDR3 DNA reads TGCGCCAGCAGCCTCCACCGGACAGTACCCCTTTATAATTCACCCCTCCACTTT.

This chain connects TRBV7-2 to TRBJ2-3, with TRBD2 matching over 8 bases. Germline V gene lookup returns CDR1 SGHTA and CDR2 FQGNSA. The CDR3 covers 13 residues. After removal of 5 bases from V and 6 bases from J, the junction contained 4 bases not matched to a gene. This CDR3 reads CASSPQRGDTQYF. The CDR3 DNA reads as TGTGCCAGCAGCCCGCAGCGGGGGGATACGCAGTATTTT.

The V call is TRBV7-3, the J call TRBJ2-4, with 8 bases fitting TRBD1. The V segment lost 5 bases and the J segment 7 bases; nucleotides outside the gene matches: 10. CDR3 length: 15 residues. The V gene's germline CDR1 is SGHTA and CDR2 FQGTGA. The CDR3 bases are TGTGCCAGCAGCCCCGACAGGGGTCTGGGTAACATTCAGTACTTC. Protein: CASSPDRGLGNIQYF.

As regards this clonotype: It may be a read error: a sequence one base away is much more abundant. The gene calls are TRBV20-1 and TRBJ2-3, with 7 bases matching TRBD1. J lost 8 bases, V lost 3 bases, and 8 bases had no gene match. The CDR3 extends over 13 amino acids. Germline V gene data show CDR1 as DFQATT and CDR2 as SNEGSKA (reference sequence). The CDR3 DNA sequence: TGCAGTGCTAGTGACAGGGCGAGAGGTACGCAGTATTTT. It specifies CSASDRARGTQYF.

Points on this clonotype: This may stem from a read error, because a much larger clone lies one nucleotide away. The chain couples TRBV29-1 to TRBJ2-1; a possible D gene is TRBD1 (6 bases). The V end was cut by 6 bases, the J end by 5 bases, with 14 bases between. Germline CDR1 is SQVTM and CDR2 is ANQGSEA. The CDR3 has 13 residues. This CDR3 reads CSVRGTRNNEQFF. CDR3 nucleotides: TGCAGCGTAAGGGGGACAAGAAACAATGAGCAGTTCTTC.

This clonotype was recorded a few times. This chain uses TRBV4-2 with TRBJ1-1, with TRBD1 as a possible D gene (5 bases). This CDR3 spans 18 amino acids. Trimming cost V 0 bases and J 3 bases, with 20 bases left between them. Germline CDR1 and CDR2: LGHNA and YNFKEQ. CDR3 nucleotides: TGTGCCAGCAGCCAAGATCCTGTGGGAGTCTTAGGGGACACTGAAGCTTTCTTT. Its translation: CASSQDPVGVLGDTEAFF.

CDR3 sequence: CASSLGSGSHEQYF. The CDR3, as DNA: TGTGCCAGCAGCTTAGGTAGCGGCTCACACGAGCAGTACTTC. The genes are TRBV7-2 and TRBJ2-7; tentative D call: TRBD2 (6 bases). CDR3 length equals 14 residues. Germline V gene data show CDR1 as SGHTA and CDR2 as FQGNSA. The germline V and J ends were trimmed by 1 base and 5 bases, with 12 bases remaining between them.

CDR3 residues: CASSLGLAGPSYNEQFF. In DNA, the CDR3 is TGTGCCAGCAGTCTGGGACTAGCGGGGCCCTCCTACAATGAGCAGTTCTTC. V and J are TRBV12-3 or TRBV12-4 and TRBJ2-1; 13 bases match TRBD2. V lost 5 bases, J lost 0 bases, and 4 bases stayed unmatched. The CDR3 extends over 17 amino acids.

Remarks on this clonotype: A read error may account for a junction end that differs from germline. The chain is built from TRBV6-2 or TRBV6-3 and TRBJ1-2, with D perhaps matching TRBD1 (5 bases). In germline, CDR1 is MNHEY, CDR2 SVGEGT. The CDR3 contains 13 residues. CDR3 DNA sequence: TGTGCCAGCGGTTACAGGTCTAACTATGGCTACACCTTC. It specifies CASGYRSNYGYTF.

This clonotype was seen a single time. A read error may produce the germline difference seen at one junction end. The chain has TRBV20-1 and TRBJ2-3; 7 bases are shared with TRBD2. The CDR3 is 15 residues long. CDR1 and CDR2 from the germline V gene are DFQATT and SNEGSKA (reference sequence). CDR3 in amino acids: CSALLLAAITDTRYF. The CDR3 coding sequence is TGCAGTGCTCTGCTGCTAGCGGCGATCACAGATACGCGGTATTTT.

This clonotype was detected only a few times. The J gene is TRBJ2-6, the V gene TRBV4-2; 9 nucleotides line up with TRBD2. V was pared by 1 base and J by 0 bases, with 4 bases of the junction left unmatched. Germline assignment: CDR1 LGHNA and CDR2 YNFKEQ. The CDR3 is 18 residues long. The CDR3 here is CASSQGLAGNSGANVLTF. The DNA for the CDR3 is TGTGCCAGCAGCCAAGGCCTAGCGGGAAACTCTGGGGCCAACGTCCTGACTTTC.

This clonotype occurred a few times. This chain's CDR3 is CASSKAREASYEQYF. The CDR3 bases are TGTGCCAGCAGCAAAGCGAGGGAGGCATCCTACGAGCAGTACTTC. V and J are TRBV21-1 and TRBJ2-7. TRBV21-1 is a recognized pseudogene. The CDR3 is 15 amino acids.

With regard to this clonotype: The junction departs from germline at one end; a sequencing error may be responsible. The chain is built from TRBV9 and TRBJ2-7; 8 nucleotides align to TRBD2. In germline, CDR1 is SGDLS, CDR2 YYNGEE. The CDR3 totals 15 residues. The CDR3 DNA reads TGTGCCGGCAGCGTCAGCGGGGGTCCCACCTACGAGCAGTACTTC. Its translation is CAGSVSGGPTYEQYF.